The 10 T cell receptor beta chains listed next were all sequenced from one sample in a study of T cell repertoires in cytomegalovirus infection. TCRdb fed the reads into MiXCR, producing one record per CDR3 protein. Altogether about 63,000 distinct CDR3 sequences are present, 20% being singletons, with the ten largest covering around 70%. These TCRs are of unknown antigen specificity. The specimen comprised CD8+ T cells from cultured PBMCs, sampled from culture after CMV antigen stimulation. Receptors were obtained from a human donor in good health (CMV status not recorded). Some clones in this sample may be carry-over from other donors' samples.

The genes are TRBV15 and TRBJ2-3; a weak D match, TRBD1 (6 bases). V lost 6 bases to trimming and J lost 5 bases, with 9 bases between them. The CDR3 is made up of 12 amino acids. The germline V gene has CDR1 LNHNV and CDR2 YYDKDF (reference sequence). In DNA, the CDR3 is TGTGCCACCAGGTCAGGGGAAGATACGCAGTATTTT. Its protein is CATRSGEDTQYF.

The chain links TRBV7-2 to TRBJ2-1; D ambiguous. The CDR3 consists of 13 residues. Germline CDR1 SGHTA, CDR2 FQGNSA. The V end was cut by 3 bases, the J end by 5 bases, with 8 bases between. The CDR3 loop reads CASSFRGDNEQFF. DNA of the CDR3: TGTGCCAGCAGCTTCCGCGGAGACAATGAGCAGTTCTTC.

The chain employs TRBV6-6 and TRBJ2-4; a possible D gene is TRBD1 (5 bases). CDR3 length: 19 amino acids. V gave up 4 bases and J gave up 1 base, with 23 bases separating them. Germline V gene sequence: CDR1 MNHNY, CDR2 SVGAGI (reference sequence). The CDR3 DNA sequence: TGTGCCAGCAGTTTCAACCTCGGATGGGAAAAGGGGGCCAAAAACATTCAGTACTTC. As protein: CASSFNLGWEKGAKNIQYF.

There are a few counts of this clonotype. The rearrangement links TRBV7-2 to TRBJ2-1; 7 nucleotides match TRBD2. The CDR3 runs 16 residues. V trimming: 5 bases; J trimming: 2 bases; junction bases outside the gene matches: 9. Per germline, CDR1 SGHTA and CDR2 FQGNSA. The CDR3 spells CASSVDAGEPYNEQFF. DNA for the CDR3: TGTGCCAGCAGCGTAGATGCGGGGGAGCCCTACAATGAGCAGTTCTTC.

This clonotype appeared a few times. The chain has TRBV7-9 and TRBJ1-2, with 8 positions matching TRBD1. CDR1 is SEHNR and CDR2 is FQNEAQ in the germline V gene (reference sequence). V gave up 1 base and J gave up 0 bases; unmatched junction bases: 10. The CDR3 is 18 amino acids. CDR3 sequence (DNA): TGTGCCAGCAGCTTAGACGAACTCCGGGACAGGACTAACTATGGCTACACCTTC. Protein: CASSLDELRDRTNYGYTF.

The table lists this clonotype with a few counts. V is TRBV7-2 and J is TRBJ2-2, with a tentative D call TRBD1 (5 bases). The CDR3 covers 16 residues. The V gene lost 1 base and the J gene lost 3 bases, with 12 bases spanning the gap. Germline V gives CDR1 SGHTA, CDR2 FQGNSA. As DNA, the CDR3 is TGTGCCAGCAGCTTAGACGCCAGGGCCTACACCGGGGAGCTGTTTTTT. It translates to CASSLDARAYTGELFF.

For the CDR3, the DNA is TGTGCCAGTAACCCAGGGAGCTTAATGAACACTGAAGCTTTCTTT. Translated: CASNPGSLMNTEAFF. The rearrangement joins TRBV19 to TRBJ1-1, with TRBD1 as a possible D gene (5 bases). Trimming shortened V by 7 bases and J by 0 bases, and 15 bases separated the two germline ends. The CDR3 runs 15 residues. CDR1 and CDR2 from the germline V gene are LNHDA and SQIVND (reference sequence).

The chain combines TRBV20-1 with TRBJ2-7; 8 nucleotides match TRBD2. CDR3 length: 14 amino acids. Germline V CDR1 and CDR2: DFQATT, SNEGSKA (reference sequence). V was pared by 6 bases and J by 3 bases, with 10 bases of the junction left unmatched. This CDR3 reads CSARGAGGLYEQYF. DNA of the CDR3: TGCAGTGCCCGAGGTGCGGGGGGACTCTACGAGCAGTACTTC.

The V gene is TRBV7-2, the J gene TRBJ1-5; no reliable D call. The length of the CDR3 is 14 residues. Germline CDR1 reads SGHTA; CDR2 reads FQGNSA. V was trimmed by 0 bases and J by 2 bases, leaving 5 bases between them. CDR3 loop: CASSLARGNQPQHF. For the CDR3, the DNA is TGTGCCAGCAGCTTAGCGAGAGGCAATCAGCCCCAGCATTTT.

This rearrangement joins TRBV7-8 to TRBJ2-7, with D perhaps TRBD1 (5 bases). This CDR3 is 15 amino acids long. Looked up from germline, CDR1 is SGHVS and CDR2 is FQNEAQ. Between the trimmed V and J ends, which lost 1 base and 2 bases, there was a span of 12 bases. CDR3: CASSLGQGIPYEQYF. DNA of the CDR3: TGTGCCAGCAGCTTAGGGCAGGGAATCCCCTACGAGCAGTACTTC.